This T cell receptor (beta chain) was retrieved from a study of regulatory T cells in long-lasting Graves disease. This clonotype was detected only a few times. Libraries of TCR beta came from iRepertoire HTBI primers plus Arm-PCR of CDR3 regions. In the source study's methods: From all samples, identification returned some 15 TRBJ and approximately 62 TRBV segments. TCRdb redid the calling of the multiplex PCR reads with MiXCR, one entry per CDR3 protein. The V and J calls and clone size come from TCRdb's table, not from the authors' own analysis. The sample contains more than 400,000 distinct CDR3 sequences, around 17% of which appear only once. The junction had 4 bases not matched to a gene; V was cut back by 4 bases and J by 3 bases. The CDR3 has 14 residues. Germline V gene sequence: CDR1 GTSNPN, CDR2 SVGIG (reference sequence). Documented time point: newly diagnosed GD, antithyroid drugs for less than 3 months. The TCR library was made from RNA that had been extracted from PBMCs in TRIzol.

These data were likewise used in another study, on T cells in Graves' hyperthyroidism and ophthalmopathy. That publication notes: The blood repertoire included most of the expanded thyroid clonotypes above 0.001.

The gene calls are TRBV30 and TRBJ1-1; 11 bases agree with TRBD1. The sequence was obtained from a woman aged 25 to 39 with Graves disease. The input for sequencing was peripheral blood mononuclear cells (PBMCs), taken at new diagnosis, from a patient treated with antithyroid drugs. CDR3 DNA sequence: TGTGCCTGGACCCGGGACAGGGGGTACACTGAAGCTTTCTTT. Its translation: CAWTRDRGYTEAFF.